This TCR beta chain emerged from a study of blood T cell repertoires in COVID-19. About the research overall: Specimens from acute and convalescent COVID-19 originated in the United States, Italy and Spain.

This clone has only a few counts. In the same sample, other DNA sequences code for this CDR3. Clones were sequenced by immunoSEQ multiplex PCR, and TCRdb holds only the in-frame ones, with some missing. The sample has about 210,000 clones, 83% seen once; the top ten hold 2.5%. This receptor was identified in a woman aged 40 to 55 with active or convalescent COVID-19. Material for sequencing was peripheral blood.

The chain's CDR3 is CASSGQGYEKLFF. In DNA form, the CDR3 reads TGTGCCAGCAGTGGACAGGGTTATGAAAAACTGTTTTTT. The chain uses TRBV12-3 or TRBV12-4 and TRBJ1-4; 8 bases are shared with TRBD1. Unmatched junction bases numbered 2, after V lost 5 bases and J lost 6 bases. The CDR3 covers 13 residues.